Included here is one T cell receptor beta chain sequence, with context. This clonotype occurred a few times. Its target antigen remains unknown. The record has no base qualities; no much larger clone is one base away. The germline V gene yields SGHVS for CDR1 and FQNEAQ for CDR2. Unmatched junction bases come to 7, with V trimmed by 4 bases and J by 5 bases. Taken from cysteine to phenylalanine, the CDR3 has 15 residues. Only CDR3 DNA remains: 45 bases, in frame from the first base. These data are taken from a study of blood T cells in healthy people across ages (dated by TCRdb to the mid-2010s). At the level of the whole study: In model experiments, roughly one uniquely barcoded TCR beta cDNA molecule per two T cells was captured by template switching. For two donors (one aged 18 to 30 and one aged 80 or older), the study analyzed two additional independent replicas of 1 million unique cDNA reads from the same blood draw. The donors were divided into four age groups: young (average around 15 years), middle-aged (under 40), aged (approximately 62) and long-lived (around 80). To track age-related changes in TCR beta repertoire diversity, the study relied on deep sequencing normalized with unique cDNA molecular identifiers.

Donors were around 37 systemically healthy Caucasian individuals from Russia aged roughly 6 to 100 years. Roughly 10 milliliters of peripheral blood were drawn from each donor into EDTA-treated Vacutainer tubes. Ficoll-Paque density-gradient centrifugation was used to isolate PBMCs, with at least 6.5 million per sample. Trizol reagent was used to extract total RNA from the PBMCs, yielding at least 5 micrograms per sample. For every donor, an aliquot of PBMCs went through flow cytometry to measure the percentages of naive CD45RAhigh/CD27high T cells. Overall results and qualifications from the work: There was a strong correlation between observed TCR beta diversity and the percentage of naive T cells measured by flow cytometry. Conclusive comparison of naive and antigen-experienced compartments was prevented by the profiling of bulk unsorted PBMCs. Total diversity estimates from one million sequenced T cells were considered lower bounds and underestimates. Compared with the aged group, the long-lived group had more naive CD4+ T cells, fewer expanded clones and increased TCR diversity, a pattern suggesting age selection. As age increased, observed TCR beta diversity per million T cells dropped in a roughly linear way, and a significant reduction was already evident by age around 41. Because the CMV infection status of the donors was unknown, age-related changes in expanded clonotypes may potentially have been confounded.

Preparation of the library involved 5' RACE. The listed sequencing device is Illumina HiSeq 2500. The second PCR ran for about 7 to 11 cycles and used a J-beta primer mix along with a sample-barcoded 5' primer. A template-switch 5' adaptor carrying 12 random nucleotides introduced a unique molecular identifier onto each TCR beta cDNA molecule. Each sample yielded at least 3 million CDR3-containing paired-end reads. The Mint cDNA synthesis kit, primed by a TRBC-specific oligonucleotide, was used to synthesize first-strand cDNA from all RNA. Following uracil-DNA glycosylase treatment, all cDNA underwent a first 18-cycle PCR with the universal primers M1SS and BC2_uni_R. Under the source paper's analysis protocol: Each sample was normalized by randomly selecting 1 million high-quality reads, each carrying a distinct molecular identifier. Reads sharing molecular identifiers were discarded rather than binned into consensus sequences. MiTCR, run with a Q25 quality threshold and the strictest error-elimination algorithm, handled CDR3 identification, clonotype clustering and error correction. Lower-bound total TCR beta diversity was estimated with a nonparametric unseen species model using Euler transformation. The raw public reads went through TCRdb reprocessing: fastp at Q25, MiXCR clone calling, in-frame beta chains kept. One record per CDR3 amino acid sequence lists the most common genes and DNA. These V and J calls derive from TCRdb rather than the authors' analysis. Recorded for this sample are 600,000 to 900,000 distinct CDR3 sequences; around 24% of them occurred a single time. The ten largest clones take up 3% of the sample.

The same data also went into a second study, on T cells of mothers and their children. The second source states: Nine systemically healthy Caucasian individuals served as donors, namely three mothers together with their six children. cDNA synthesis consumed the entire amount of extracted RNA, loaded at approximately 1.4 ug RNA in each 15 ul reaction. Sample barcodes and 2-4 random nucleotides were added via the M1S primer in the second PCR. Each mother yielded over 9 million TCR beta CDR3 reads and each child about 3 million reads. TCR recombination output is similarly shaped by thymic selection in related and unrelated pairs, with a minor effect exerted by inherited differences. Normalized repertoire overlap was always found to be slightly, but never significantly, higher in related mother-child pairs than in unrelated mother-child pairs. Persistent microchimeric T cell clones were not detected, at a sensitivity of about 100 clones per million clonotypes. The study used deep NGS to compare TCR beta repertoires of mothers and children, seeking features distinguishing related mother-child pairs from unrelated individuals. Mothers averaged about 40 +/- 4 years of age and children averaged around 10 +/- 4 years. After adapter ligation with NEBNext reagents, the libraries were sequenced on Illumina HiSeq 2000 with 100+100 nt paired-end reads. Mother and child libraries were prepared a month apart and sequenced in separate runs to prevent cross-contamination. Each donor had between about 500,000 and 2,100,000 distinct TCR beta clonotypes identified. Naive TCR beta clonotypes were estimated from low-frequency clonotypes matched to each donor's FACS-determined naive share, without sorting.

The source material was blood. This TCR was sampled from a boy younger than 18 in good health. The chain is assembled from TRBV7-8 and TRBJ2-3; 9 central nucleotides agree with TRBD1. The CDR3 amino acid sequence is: CASSSPQGAGDTQYF. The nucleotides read TGTGCCAGCAGCTCCCCACAGGGGGCCGGAGATACGCAGTATTTT. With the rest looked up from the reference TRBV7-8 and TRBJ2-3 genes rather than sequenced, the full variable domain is GAGVSQSPRYKVAKRGQDVALRCDPISGHVSLFWYQQALGQGPEFLTYFQNEAQLDKSGLPSDRFFAERPEGSVSTLKIQRTQQEDSAVYLCASSSPQGAGDTQYFGPGTRLTVL.